This TCR beta chain is drawn from a study of T-cell reconstitution after alpha-beta-depleted transplantation in children. General study points: T-cell counts and diversity at one year following transplant were attributed mainly to newly produced T cells.

Germline V gene lookup returns CDR1 MDHEN and CDR2 SYDVKM. The junction had 9 bases not matched to a gene; V was cut back by 6 bases and J by 2 bases. The CDR3 is made up of 15 amino acids. The authors prepared the TCRbeta library with unique molecular identifiers. TCRdb passed the PCR reads through MiXCR, listing each CDR3 protein once. The profile shows 300,000 to 400,000 distinct CDR3 sequences, 15% to 20% of them singletons. As concerns this clonotype: Antigen specificity is unknown.

The material was PBMCs, mostly from graft donor cells, obtained 360 days after TCRalphabeta/CD19-depleted stem cell transplant. The chain joins TRBV28 to TRBJ2-5; 7 nucleotides agree with TRBD1. This clonotype was obtained from a male patient aged 2 to 10 who had a stem cell transplant for acute lymphoblastic leukemia, so the T cells may come from the graft donor. The CDR3 sequence: CASSRRQGRQETQYF. DNA of the CDR3: TGTGCCAGCAGCCGACGACAGGGTCGTCAAGAGACCCAGTACTTC. Looking up the rest from reference TRBV28 and TRBJ2-5 gives the full variable domain: DVKVTQSSRYLVKRTGEKVFLECVQDMDHENMFWYRQDPGLGLRLIYFSYDVKMKEKGDIPEGYSVSREKKERFSLILESASTNQTSMYLCASSRRQGRQETQYFGPGTRLLVL.